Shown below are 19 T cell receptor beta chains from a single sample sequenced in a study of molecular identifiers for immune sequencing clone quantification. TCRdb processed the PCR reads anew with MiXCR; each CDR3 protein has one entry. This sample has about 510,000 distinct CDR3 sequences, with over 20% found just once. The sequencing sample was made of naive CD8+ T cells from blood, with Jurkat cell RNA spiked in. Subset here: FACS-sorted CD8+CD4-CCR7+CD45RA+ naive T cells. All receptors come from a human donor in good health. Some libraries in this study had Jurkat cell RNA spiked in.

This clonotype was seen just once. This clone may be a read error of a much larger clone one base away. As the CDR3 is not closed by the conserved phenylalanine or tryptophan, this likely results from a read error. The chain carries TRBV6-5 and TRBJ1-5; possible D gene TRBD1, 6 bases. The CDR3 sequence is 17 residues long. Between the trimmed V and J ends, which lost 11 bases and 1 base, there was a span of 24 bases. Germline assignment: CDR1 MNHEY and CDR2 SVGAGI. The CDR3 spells CAGIYQGQGMSNQPQHS. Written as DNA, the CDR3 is TGTGCCGGAATATATCAGGGTCAGGGGATGAGCAATCAGCCCCAGCATTCT.

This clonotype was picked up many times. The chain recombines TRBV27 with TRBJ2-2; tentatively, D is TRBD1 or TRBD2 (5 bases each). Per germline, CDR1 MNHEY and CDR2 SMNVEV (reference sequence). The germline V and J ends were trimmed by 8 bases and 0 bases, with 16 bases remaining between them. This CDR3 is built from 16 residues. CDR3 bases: TGTGCCAGCGCGAAGGATCCGGGACCGAACACCGGGGAGCTGTTTTTT. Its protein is CASAKDPGPNTGELFF.

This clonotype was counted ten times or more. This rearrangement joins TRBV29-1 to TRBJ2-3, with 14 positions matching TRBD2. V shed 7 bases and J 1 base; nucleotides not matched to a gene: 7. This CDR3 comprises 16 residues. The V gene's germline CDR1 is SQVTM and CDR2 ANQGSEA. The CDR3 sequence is CSAPGLAGAGTDTQYF. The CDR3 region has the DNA TGCAGCGCACCGGGACTAGCGGGAGCGGGCACAGATACGCAGTATTTT.

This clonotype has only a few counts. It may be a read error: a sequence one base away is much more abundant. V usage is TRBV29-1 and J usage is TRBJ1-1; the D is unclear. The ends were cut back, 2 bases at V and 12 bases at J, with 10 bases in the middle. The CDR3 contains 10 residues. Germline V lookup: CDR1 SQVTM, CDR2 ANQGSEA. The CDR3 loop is CSVESGETFF. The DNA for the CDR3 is TGCAGCGTTGAATCGGGAGAAACTTTCTTT.

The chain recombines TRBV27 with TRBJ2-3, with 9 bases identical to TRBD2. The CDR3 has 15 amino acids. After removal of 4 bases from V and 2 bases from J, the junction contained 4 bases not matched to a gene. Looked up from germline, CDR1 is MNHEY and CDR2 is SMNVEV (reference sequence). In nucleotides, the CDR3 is TGTGCCAGCAGTTACCTAGCGGGGTACACAGATACGCAGTATTTT. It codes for CASSYLAGYTDTQYF.

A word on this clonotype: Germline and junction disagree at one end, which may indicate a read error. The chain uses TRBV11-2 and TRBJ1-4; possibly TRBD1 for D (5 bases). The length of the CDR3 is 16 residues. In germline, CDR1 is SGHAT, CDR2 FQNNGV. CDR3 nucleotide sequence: TGTGCCGGCAGCTTCGAGGGGTCTTGGACTAATGAAAAACTGTTTTTT. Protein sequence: CAGSFEGSWTNEKLFF.

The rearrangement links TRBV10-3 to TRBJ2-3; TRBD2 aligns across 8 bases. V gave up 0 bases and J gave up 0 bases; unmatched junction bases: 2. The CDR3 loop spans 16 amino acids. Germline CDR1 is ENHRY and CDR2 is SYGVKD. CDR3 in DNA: TGTGCCATCAGTGAGTCTCCTAGCGGGAGCACAGATACGCAGTATTTT. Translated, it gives CAISESPSGSTDTQYF.

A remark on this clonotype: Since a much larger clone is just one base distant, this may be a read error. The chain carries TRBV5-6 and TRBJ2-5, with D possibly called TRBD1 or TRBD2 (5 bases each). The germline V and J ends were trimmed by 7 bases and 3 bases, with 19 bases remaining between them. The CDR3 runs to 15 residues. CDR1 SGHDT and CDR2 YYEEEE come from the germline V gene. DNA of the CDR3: TGTGCCAGCGGGATCGAACCGGGACCGGAAGAGACCCAGTACTTC. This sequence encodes CASGIEPGPEETQYF.

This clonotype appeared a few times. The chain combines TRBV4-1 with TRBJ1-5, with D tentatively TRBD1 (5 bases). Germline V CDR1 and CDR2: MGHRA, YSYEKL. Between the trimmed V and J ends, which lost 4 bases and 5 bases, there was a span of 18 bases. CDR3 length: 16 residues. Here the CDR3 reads CASSPPLGQGDQPQHF. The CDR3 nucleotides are TGCGCCAGCAGCCCCCCCCTCGGGCAGGGAGATCAGCCCCAGCATTTT.

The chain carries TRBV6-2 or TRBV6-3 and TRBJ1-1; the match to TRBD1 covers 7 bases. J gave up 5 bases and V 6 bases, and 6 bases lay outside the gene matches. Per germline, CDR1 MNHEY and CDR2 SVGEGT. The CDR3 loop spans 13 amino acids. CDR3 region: CASRAGGRTEAFF. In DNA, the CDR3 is TGTGCCAGCAGAGCAGGGGGAAGGACTGAAGCTTTCTTT.

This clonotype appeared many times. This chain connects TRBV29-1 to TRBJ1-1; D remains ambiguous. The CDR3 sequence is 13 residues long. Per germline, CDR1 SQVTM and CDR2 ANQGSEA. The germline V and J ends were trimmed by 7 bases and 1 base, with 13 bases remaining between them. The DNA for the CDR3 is TGCAGCGCAATTCAAAGCGGGAACACTGAAGCTTTCTTT. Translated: CSAIQSGNTEAFF.

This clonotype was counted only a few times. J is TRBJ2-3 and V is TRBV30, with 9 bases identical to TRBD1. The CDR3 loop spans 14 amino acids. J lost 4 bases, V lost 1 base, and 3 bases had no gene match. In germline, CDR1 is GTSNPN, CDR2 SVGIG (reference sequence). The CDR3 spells CAWSAGQGSDTQYF. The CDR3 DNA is TGTGCCTGGAGTGCGGGACAGGGCTCAGATACGCAGTATTTT.

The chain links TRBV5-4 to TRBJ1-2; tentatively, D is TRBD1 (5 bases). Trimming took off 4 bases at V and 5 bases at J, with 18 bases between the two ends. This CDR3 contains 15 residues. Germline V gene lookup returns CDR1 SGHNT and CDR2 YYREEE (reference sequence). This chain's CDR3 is CASSLPGPTNYGYTF. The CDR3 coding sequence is TGTGCCAGCAGCCTACCGGGACCGACGAATTATGGCTACACCTTC. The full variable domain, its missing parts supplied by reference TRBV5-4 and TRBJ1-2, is ETGVTQSPTHLIKTRGQQVTLRCSSQSGHNTVSWYQQALGQGPQFIFQYYREEENGRGNFPPRFSGLQFPNYSSELNVNALELDDSALYLCASSLPGPTNYGYTFGSGTRLTVV.

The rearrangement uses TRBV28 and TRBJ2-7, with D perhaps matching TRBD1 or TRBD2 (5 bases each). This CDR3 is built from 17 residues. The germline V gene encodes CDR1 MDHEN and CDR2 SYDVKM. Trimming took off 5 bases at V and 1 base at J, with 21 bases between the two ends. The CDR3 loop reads CASSPPSMLWGSYEQYF. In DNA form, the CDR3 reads TGTGCCAGCAGTCCGCCCAGTATGTTGTGGGGGTCCTACGAGCAGTACTTC.

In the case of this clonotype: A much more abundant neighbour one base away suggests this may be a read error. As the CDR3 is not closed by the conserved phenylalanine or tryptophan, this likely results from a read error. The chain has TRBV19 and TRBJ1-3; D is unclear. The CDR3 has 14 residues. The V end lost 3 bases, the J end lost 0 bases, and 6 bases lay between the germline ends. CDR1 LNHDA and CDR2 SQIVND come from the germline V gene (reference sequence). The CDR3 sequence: CASSIDLSGNTIYL. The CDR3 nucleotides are TGTGCCAGTAGTATTGACCTCTCTGGAAACACCATATATCTT.

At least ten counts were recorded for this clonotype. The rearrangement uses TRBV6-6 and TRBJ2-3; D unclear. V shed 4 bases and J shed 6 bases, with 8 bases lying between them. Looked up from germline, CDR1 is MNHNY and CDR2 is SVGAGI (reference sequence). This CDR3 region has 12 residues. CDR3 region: CASSFGHDTQYF. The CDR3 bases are TGTGCCAGCAGTTTCGGGCATGATACGCAGTATTTT.

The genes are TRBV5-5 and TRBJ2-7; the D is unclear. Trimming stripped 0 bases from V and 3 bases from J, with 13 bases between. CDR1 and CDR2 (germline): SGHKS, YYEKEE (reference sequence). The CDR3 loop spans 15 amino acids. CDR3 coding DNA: TGTGCCAGCAGCTTGGAGGGATACCTCAACTACGAGCAGTACTTC. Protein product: CASSLEGYLNYEQYF.

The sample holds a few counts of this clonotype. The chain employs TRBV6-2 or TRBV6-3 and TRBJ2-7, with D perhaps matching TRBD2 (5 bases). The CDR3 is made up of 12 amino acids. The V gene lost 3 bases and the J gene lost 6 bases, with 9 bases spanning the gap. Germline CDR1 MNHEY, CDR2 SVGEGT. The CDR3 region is CASSYSGVEQYF. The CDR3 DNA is TGTGCCAGCAGTTATTCCGGGGTCGAGCAGTACTTC.

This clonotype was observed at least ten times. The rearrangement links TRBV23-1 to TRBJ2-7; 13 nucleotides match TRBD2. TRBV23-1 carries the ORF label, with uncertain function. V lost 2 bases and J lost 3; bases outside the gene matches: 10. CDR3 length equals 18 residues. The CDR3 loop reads CASSQTQIRLAGGYEQYF. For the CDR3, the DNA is TGCGCCAGCAGTCAAACACAGATACGACTAGCGGGAGGCTACGAGCAGTACTTC.